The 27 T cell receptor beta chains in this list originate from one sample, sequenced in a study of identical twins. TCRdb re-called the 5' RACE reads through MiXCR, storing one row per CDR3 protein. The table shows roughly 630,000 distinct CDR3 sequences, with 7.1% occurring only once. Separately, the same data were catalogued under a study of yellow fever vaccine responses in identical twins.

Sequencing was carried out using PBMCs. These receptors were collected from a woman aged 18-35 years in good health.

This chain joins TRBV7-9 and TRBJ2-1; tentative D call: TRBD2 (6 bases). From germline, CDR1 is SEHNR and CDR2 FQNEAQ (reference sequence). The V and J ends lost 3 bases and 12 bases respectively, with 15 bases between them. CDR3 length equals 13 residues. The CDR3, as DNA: TGTGCCAGCAGCTTTACTAGCAGGGATGGGCAGTTCTTC. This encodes CASSFTSRDGQFF.

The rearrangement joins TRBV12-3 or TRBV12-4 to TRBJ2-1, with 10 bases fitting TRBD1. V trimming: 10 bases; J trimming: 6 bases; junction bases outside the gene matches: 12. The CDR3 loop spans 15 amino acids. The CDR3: CATSRGTGESNEQFF. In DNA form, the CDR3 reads TGTGCCACCTCCCGGGGGACAGGGGAAAGCAATGAGCAGTTCTTC.

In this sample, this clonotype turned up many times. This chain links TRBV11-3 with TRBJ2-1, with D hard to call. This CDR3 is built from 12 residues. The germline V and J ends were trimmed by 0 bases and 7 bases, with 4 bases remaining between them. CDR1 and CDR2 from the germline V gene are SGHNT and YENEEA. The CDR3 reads CASSLETNEQFF. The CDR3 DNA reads TGTGCCAGCAGCTTAGAGACGAATGAGCAGTTCTTC.

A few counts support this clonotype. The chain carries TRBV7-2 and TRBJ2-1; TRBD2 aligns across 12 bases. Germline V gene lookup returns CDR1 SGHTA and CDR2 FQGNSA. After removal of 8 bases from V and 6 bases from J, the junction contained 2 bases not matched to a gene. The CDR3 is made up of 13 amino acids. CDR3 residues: CASQGLAGNEQFF. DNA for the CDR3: TGTGCCAGCCAGGGACTAGCGGGCAATGAGCAGTTCTTC.

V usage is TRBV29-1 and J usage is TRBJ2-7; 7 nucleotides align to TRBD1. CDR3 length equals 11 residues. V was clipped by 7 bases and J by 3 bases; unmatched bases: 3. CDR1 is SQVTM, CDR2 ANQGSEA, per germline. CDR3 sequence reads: CSGQGDYEQYF. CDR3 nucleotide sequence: TGCAGCGGGCAGGGGGACTACGAGCAGTACTTC.

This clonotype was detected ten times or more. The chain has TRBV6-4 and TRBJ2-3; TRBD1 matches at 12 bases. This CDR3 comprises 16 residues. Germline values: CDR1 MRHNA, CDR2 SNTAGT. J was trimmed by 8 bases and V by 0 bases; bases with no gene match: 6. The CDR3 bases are TGTGCCAGCAGTGACTCGTCTGGGACAGGGGGCAGTACGCAGTATTTT. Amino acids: CASSDSSGTGGSTQYF.

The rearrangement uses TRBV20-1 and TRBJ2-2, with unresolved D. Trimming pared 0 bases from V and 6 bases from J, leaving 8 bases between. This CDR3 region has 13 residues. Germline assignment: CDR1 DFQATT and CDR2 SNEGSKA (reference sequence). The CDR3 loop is CSARDPSAGELFF. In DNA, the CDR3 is TGCAGTGCTAGAGATCCGAGCGCCGGGGAGCTGTTTTTT.

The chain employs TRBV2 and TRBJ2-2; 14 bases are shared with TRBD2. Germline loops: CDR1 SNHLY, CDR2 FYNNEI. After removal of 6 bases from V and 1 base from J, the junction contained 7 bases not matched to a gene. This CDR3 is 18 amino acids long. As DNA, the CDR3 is TGTGCCAGCAGAGCCGGGACTAGCGGGAGTTGGAACACCGGGGAGCTGTTTTTT. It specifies CASRAGTSGSWNTGELFF.

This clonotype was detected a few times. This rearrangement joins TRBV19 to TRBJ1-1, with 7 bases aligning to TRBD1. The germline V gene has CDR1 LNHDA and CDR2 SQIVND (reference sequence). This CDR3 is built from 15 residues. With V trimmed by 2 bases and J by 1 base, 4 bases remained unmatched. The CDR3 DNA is TGTGCCAGTAGTATAAGGGGACAGCCGAACACTGAAGCTTTCTTT. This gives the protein CASSIRGQPNTEAFF.

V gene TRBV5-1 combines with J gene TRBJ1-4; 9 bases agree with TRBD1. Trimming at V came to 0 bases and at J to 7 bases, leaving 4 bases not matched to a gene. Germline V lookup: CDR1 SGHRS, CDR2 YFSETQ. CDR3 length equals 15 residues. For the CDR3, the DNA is TGCGCCAGCAGCTTGGGGGGACAGGGAGGTGAAAAACTGTTTTTT. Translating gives CASSLGGQGGEKLFF.

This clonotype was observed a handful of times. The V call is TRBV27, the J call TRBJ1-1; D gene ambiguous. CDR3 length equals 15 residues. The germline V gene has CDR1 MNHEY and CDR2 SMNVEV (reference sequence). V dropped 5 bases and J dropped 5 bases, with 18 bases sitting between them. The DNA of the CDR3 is TGTGCCAGCAGTGCGCCCCCAGGATTTGGAACTGAAGCTTTCTTT. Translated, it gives CASSAPPGFGTEAFF.

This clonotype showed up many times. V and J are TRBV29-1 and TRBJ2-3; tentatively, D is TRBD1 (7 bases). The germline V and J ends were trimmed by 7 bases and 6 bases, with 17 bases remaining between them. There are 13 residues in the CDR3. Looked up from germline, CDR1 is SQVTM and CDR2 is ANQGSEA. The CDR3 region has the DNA TGCAGCGCCCTGCCCGCAGGGGGGGATACGCAGTATTTT. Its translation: CSALPAGGDTQYF.

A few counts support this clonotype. The CDR3 DNA reads as TGTGCCAGCAGCAACCGGGACTCACAAGAGACCCAGTACTTC. Translation: CASSNRDSQETQYF. The chain has TRBV2 and TRBJ2-5; D may be TRBD2 (6 bases). There are 14 residues in the CDR3. Germline CDR1 SNHLY, CDR2 FYNNEI. Deletions cut 6 bases from V and 2 bases from J, with 13 bases between.

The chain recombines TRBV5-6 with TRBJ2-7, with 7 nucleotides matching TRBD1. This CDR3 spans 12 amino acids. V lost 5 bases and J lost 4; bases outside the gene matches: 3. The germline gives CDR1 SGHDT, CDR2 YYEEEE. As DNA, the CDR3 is TGTGCCAGCAGTGTGACAGGGTACGAGCAGTACGTC. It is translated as CASSVTGYEQYV.

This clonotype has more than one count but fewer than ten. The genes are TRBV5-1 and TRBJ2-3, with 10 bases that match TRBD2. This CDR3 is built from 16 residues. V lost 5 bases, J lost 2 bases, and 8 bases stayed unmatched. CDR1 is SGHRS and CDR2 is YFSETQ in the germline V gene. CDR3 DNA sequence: TGCGCCAGCAGAGGGTCTAGCGGGGGTTTCACAGATACGCAGTATTTT. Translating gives CASRGSSGGFTDTQYF.

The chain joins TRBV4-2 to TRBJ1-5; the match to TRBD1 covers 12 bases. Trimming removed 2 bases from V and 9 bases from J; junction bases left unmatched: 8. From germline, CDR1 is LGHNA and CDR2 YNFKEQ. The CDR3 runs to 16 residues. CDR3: CASSQTGQGAGGPQHF. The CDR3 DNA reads TGTGCCAGCAGCCAAACGGGACAGGGGGCGGGGGGGCCCCAGCATTTT.

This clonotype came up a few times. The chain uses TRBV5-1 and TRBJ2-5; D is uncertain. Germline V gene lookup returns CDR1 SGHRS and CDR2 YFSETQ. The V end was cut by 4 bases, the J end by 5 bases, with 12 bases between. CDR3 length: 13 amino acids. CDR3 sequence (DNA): TGCGCCAGCAGCCAAGTCATGATCGAGACCCAGTACTTC. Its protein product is CASSQVMIETQYF.

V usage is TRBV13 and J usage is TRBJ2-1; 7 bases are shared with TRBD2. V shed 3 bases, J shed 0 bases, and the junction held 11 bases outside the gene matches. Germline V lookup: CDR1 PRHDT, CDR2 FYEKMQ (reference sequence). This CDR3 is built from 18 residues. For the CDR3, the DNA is TGTGCCAGCAGCTTTTGGGGGAGGGACCTCCGCTCCTACAATGAGCAGTTCTTC. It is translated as CASSFWGRDLRSYNEQFF.

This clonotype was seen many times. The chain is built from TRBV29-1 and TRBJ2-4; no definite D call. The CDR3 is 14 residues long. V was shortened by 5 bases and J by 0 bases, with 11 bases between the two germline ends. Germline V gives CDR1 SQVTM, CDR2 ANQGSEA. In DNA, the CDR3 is TGCAGCGTTTCCCCCCGTCTAGCCAAAAACATTCAGTACTTC. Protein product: CSVSPRLAKNIQYF.

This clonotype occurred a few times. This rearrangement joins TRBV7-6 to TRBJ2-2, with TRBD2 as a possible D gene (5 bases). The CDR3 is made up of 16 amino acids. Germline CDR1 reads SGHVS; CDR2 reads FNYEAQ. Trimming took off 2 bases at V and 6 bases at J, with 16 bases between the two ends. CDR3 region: CASSLRPNGNAGELFF. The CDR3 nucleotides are TGTGCCAGCAGCTTAAGGCCCAACGGGAATGCCGGGGAGCTGTTTTTT.

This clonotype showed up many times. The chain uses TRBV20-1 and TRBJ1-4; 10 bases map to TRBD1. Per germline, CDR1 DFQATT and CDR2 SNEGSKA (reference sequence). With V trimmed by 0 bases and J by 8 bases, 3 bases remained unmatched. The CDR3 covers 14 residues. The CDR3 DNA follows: TGCAGTGCTAGAGATGGACAGGGGGGGGAAAAACTGTTTTTT. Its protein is CSARDGQGGEKLFF.

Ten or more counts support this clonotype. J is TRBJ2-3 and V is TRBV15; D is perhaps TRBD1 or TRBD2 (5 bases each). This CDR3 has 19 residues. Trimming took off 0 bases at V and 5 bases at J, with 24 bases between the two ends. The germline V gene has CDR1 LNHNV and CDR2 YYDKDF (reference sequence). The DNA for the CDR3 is TGTGCCACCAGCAGAGATCGAGAACGTACACTTGTGGGGGAAGATACGCAGTATTTT. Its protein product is CATSRDRERTLVGEDTQYF.

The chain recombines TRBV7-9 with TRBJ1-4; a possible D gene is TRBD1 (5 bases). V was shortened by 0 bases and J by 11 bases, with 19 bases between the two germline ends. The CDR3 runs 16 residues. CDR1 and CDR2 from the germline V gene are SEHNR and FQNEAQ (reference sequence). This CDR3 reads CASSLAFSSGTEKLFF. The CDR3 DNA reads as TGTGCCAGCAGCTTAGCTTTTTCCAGTGGGACCGAGAAACTGTTTTTT.

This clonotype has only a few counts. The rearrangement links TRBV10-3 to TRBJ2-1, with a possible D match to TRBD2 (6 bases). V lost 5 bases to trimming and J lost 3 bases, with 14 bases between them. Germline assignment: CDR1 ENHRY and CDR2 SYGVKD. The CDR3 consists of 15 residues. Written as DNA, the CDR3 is TGTGCCATCAGTCCCGGGGGTGTTGACTACAATGAGCAGTTCTTC. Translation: CAISPGGVDYNEQFF.

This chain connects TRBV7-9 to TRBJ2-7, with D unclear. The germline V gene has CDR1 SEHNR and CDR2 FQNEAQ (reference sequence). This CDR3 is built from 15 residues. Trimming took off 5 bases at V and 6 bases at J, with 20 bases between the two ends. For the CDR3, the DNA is TGTGCCAGCAGCCCCCCGTCGGCTAAGCGTCCCGAGCAGTACTTC. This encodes CASSPPSAKRPEQYF.

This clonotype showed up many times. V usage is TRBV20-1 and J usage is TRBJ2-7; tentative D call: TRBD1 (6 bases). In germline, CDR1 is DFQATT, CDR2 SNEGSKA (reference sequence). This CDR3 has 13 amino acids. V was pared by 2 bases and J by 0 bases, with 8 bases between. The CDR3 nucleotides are TGCAGTGCTAGAACAGGGAGCTCCTACGAGCAGTACGTC. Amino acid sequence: CSARTGSSYEQYV.

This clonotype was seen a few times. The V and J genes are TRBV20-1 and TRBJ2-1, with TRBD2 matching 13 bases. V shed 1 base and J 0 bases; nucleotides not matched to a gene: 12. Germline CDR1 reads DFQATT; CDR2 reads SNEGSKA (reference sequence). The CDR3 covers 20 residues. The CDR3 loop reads CSARALGLAGRGTSYNEQFF. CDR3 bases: TGCAGTGCTAGAGCATTGGGACTAGCGGGGCGAGGGACCTCCTACAATGAGCAGTTCTTC.